One sample yielded the 21 T cell receptor beta chains listed below, sequenced in a study of neurological immune-mediated disorders. TCRdb re-called the 5' RACE reads with MiXCR, one entry per CDR3 protein. The sample has roughly 48,000 distinct CDR3 sequences, 20% to 30% seen once; the top ten hold about 23%. The material sequenced was PBMCs. The receptors were gathered from a woman between 65 and 79 years old in good health.

This clonotype was counted many times. The J gene is TRBJ1-3, the V gene TRBV7-2; a weak D match, TRBD1 (5 bases). Trimming shortened V by 0 bases and J by 0 bases, and 12 bases separated the two germline ends. The CDR3 runs to 17 residues. The germline V gene encodes CDR1 SGHTA and CDR2 FQGNSA. CDR3: CASSLAGMGPSGNTIYF. The CDR3 DNA sequence: TGTGCCAGCAGCTTAGCGGGGATGGGGCCCTCTGGAAACACCATATATTTT.

Many counts were recorded for this clonotype. The chain has TRBV5-1 and TRBJ1-2, with 9 bases fitting TRBD1. This CDR3 region has 16 residues. Trimming at V came to 4 bases and at J to 2 bases, leaving 9 bases not matched to a gene. CDR1 is SGHRS, CDR2 YFSETQ, per germline. The CDR3: CASSGEQGALNYGYTF. CDR3 bases: TGCGCCAGCAGCGGAGAACAGGGGGCGCTGAACTATGGCTACACCTTC.

V gene TRBV12-5 combines with J gene TRBJ1-5; 10 bases match TRBD1. The CDR3 length is 15 residues. Germline V gene data show CDR1 as LGHNT and CDR2 as FRNRAP. V was pared by 3 bases and J by 9 bases, with 8 bases of the junction left unmatched. The CDR3 DNA reads as TGTGCTAGTGGTTTACGGCGGACAGGGGGTCGGCCCCAGCATTTT. Encoded protein: CASGLRRTGGRPQHF.

V is TRBV20-1 and J is TRBJ2-3; D is unclear. V was clipped by 3 bases and J by 8 bases, with 15 bases between them. CDR3 size: 13 residues. CDR1 is DFQATT, CDR2 SNEGSKA, per germline (reference sequence). CDR3 sequence reads: CSASPESSGTQYF. The CDR3 DNA reads as TGCAGTGCTAGTCCCGAATCTTCTGGTACGCAGTATTTT.

Many counts were recorded for this clonotype. This rearrangement joins TRBV29-1 to TRBJ2-3, with D unclear. The CDR3 has 13 amino acids. CDR1 is SQVTM and CDR2 is ANQGSEA in the germline V gene. V was shortened by 8 bases and J by 3 bases, with 15 bases between the two germline ends. DNA for the CDR3: TGCAGCTCTCGTCTCCACTCAACAGATACGCAGTATTTT. Protein sequence: CSSRLHSTDTQYF.

In DNA, the CDR3 is TGTGCCAGCAGCCCCCCGGGAGGGGGGTGGAACGGGGAGCTGTTTTTT. Translated: CASSPPGGGWNGELFF. V is TRBV7-2 and J is TRBJ2-2; 8 bases are shared with TRBD2. V gave up 5 bases and J gave up 7 bases; unmatched junction bases: 12. Germline values: CDR1 SGHTA, CDR2 FQGNSA. The CDR3 extends over 16 amino acids.

This clonotype was observed at least ten times. The V gene is TRBV28, the J gene TRBJ2-1; D perhaps matches TRBD2 (6 bases). CDR1 MDHEN and CDR2 SYDVKM come from the germline V gene. V lost 3 bases, J lost 0 bases, and 27 bases lay in between. This CDR3 comprises 21 residues. CDR3 DNA sequence: TGTGCCAGCAGTTTTCCCGGCCGGGGGACTGGTTCTTCGGGCTCCTACAATGAGCAGTTCTTC. Translating gives CASSFPGRGTGSSGSYNEQFF. Based on the CDR3 plus reference TRBV28 and TRBJ2-1, the full variable domain is DVKVTQSSRYLVKRTGEKVFLECVQDMDHENMFWYRQDPGLGLRLIYFSYDVKMKEKGDIPEGYSVSREKKERFSLILESASTNQTSMYLCASSFPGRGTGSSGSYNEQFFGPGTRLTVL.

This clonotype was found many times. The chain combines TRBV7-3 with TRBJ1-1, with D maybe TRBD1 (5 bases). The CDR3 is made up of 14 amino acids. With 3 bases removed from V and 1 base from J, the gap between germline ends came to 9 bases. CDR1 is SGHTA, CDR2 FQGTGA, per germline. This chain's CDR3 is CASSLGGENTEAFF. The CDR3 nucleotides read TGTGCCAGCAGCTTGGGGGGGGAGAACACTGAAGCTTTCTTT. Looking up the rest from reference TRBV7-3 and TRBJ1-1 gives the full variable domain: GAGVSQTPSNKVTEKGKYVELRCDPISGHTALYWYRQSLGQGPEFLIYFQGTGAADDSGLPNDRFFAVRPEGSVSTLKIQRTERGDSAVYLCASSLGGENTEAFFGQGTRLTVV.

This clonotype was seen ten or more times. This rearrangement joins TRBV10-3 to TRBJ1-1; D is possibly TRBD1 (5 bases). Looked up from germline, CDR1 is ENHRY and CDR2 is SYGVKD. V lost 6 bases, J lost 6 bases, and 20 bases lay in between. This CDR3 has 15 residues. The CDR3: CAISPGTAVGAEAFF. CDR3 DNA: TGTGCCATCAGCCCCGGGACCGCGGTTGGGGCTGAAGCTTTCTTT.

This clonotype was recorded at least ten times. DNA of the CDR3: TGTGCCAGCATACAGGAGACTAGCGGGAGTAATGAGCAGTTCTTC. Its protein product is CASIQETSGSNEQFF. The chain couples TRBV2 to TRBJ2-1, with TRBD2 matching 12 bases. This CDR3 contains 15 residues. The ends lost 7 bases at V and 7 bases at J; junction bases unmatched: 8. From germline, CDR1 is SNHLY and CDR2 FYNNEI.

By sample share, this clonotype is medium-sized (0.01 to 0.1%). The rearrangement links TRBV7-2 to TRBJ2-7; TRBD2 might be the D (6 bases). Germline lookup yields CDR1 SGHTA and CDR2 FQGNSA. The CDR3 totals 15 residues. V lost 2 bases, J lost 1 base, and 12 bases lay in between. The chain's CDR3 is CASSLTGTFSYEQYF. The CDR3 nucleotides are TGTGCCAGCAGCTTAACCGGGACTTTTTCCTACGAGCAGTACTTC.

This clonotype was observed at least ten times. CDR3 nucleotides: TGCGCCAGCAGTCTTCCAGGACAGGGCTTCTACGAGCAGTACTTC. Its translation is CASSLPGQGFYEQYF. The rearrangement joins TRBV5-1 to TRBJ2-7; TRBD1 aligns across 8 bases. This CDR3 comprises 15 residues. V lost 5 bases, J lost 3 bases, and 10 bases stayed unmatched. Germline V lookup: CDR1 SGHRS, CDR2 YFSETQ.

This clonotype showed up just a few times. This chain connects TRBV19 to TRBJ2-2; D is uncertain. Germline CDR1 LNHDA, CDR2 SQIVND (reference sequence). The CDR3 extends over 12 amino acids. Trimming left V 6 bases short and J 6 bases short, with 8 bases between. CDR3 sequence reads: CASSPLAGELFF. The CDR3 DNA sequence: TGTGCCAGTAGCCCCCTGGCCGGGGAGCTGTTTTTT. The complete variable domain, with remaining parts taken from reference TRBV19 and TRBJ2-2, reads DGGITQSPKYLFRKEGQNVTLSCEQNLNHDAMYWYRQDPGQGLRLIYYSQIVNDFQKGDIAEGYSVSREKKESFPLTVTSAQKNPTAFYLCASSPLAGELFFGEGSRLTVL.

V usage is TRBV29-1 and J usage is TRBJ2-3, with 10 bases aligning to TRBD2. The germline V gene has CDR1 SQVTM and CDR2 ANQGSEA. This CDR3 spans 17 amino acids. V gave up 0 bases and J gave up 4 bases; unmatched junction bases: 10. CDR3 sequence reads: CSVEEGRGTSDSDTQYF. In nucleotides, the CDR3 is TGCAGCGTTGAAGAAGGGCGCGGGACTAGCGATTCAGATACGCAGTATTTT.

The V and J genes are TRBV5-1 and TRBJ2-5; 8 positions match TRBD1. The CDR3 runs 14 residues. The J segment lost 5 bases and the V segment lost 4 bases, leaving 7 bases of the junction unmatched. Germline CDR1 and CDR2: SGHRS and YFSETQ. Written as DNA, the CDR3 is TGCGCCAGCAGCGACCAGGGGGCGGGGGAGACCCAGTACTTC. Amino acids: CASSDQGAGETQYF.

This clonotype was seen many times. This chain connects TRBV12-3 or TRBV12-4 to TRBJ2-7; 11 bases are shared with TRBD1. This CDR3 spans 15 amino acids. V gave up 3 bases and J gave up 7 bases; unmatched junction bases: 8. The CDR3 reads CASSFTGQGAREQYF. In DNA form, the CDR3 reads TGTGCCAGCAGTTTTACCGGACAGGGGGCGCGGGAGCAGTACTTC.

This clonotype appeared many times. The chain combines TRBV29-1 with TRBJ2-1; a weak D match, TRBD2 (5 bases). Trimming took 7 bases from V and 8 from J, leaving 9 bases between them. From germline, CDR1 is SQVTM and CDR2 ANQGSEA. CDR3 size: 10 residues. The CDR3 DNA is TGCAGCGCCGGGGTCCATGAGCAGTTCTTC. It yields the protein CSAGVHEQFF.

DNA for the CDR3: TGCAGTGCTAACGCGGTTTTAAGGGATCAGCCCCAGCATTTT. Its translation is CSANAVLRDQPQHF. The chain has TRBV20-1 and TRBJ1-5; no firm D call. The CDR3 is made up of 14 amino acids. V was trimmed by 4 bases and J by 5 bases, leaving 15 bases between them. Germline V lookup: CDR1 DFQATT, CDR2 SNEGSKA (reference sequence).

Concerning this clonotype: A read error may be the cause here, since a much bigger clone is one base away. CDR3 amino acids: CDSSFGQGGPYEQYF. The CDR3, as DNA: TGTGACAGCAGCTTCGGACAGGGGGGGCCCTACGAGCAGTACTTC. The V call is TRBV7-2, the J call TRBJ2-7; TRBD1 aligns across 10 bases. The CDR3 runs to 15 residues. The germline CDR1 and CDR2 sequences are SGHTA and FQGNSA.

This rearrangement joins TRBV28 to TRBJ2-1; D not resolved. V lost 3 bases, J lost 3 bases, and 9 bases lay in between. The germline gives CDR1 MDHEN, CDR2 SYDVKM. The CDR3 is made up of 14 amino acids. The CDR3 region has the DNA TGTGCCAGCAGTTTGGAAGGGATCTACAATGAGCAGTTCTTC. Protein product: CASSLEGIYNEQFF.

V gene TRBV20-1 combines with J gene TRBJ2-3, with D unresolved. The germline V gene encodes CDR1 DFQATT and CDR2 SNEGSKA (reference sequence). The V end lost 3 bases, the J end lost 3 bases, and 10 bases lay between the germline ends. CDR3 length: 13 residues. The CDR3 DNA reads as TGCAGTGCTAGGGGGTCAGAGACAGATACGCAGTATTTT. It specifies CSARGSETDTQYF.